This passage covers 4 T cell receptor beta chains from one sample sequenced in a study of shared clonotypes between healthy human individuals. TCRdb's table, derived via immunoSEQ multiplex PCR, lists solely in-frame clones and lacks some. The profile shows millions of clones, 80% to 95% of them singletons. The sequenced sample consisted of naive CD4+ T cells from PBMCs. Subset denoted: CD45RA+ positively selected. All receptors derive from a man younger than 35 in good health. Some clones in this sample may be carry-over from other donors' samples.

V usage is TRBV7-9 and J usage is TRBJ2-7, with D uncertain. Germline CDR1 SEHNR, CDR2 FQNEAQ (reference sequence). V lost 4 bases and J 6 bases, leaving 10 bases between the germline ends. The CDR3 sequence is 12 residues long. DNA of the CDR3: TGTGCCAGCAGCTATAACTTCGGCGAGCAGTACTTC. Protein sequence: CASSYNFGEQYF.

Concerning this clone itself: Germline and junction disagree at one end, which may indicate a read error. At the DNA level, this CDR3 is encoded by other sequences in the same sample as well. The chain has TRBV20-1 and TRBJ2-1; a weak D match, TRBD1 (5 bases). This CDR3 region has 11 residues. The germline CDR1 and CDR2 sequences are DFQATT and SNEGSKA (reference sequence). CDR3 sequence reads: CSAAEDNEQFF. The CDR3 DNA is TGCAGTGCTGCTGAGGACAATGAGCAATTCTTC.

The chain recombines TRBV5-1 with TRBJ1-5; no firm D call. The CDR3 covers 13 residues. Trimming removed 0 bases from V and 6 bases from J, with 7 bases in between. Germline V gene lookup returns CDR1 SGHRS and CDR2 YFSETQ. CDR3 region: CASSLEWGQPQHF. The CDR3 DNA follows: TGCGCCAGCAGCTTGGAGTGGGGTCAGCCCCAGCATTTT.

The rearrangement uses TRBV2 and TRBJ2-5; 7 positions match TRBD1. This CDR3 is 14 amino acids long. V shed 7 bases, J shed 1 base, and the junction held 6 bases outside the gene matches. Germline lookup yields CDR1 SNHLY and CDR2 FYNNEI. The CDR3 region is CASTRQGTQETQYF. DNA for the CDR3: TGTGCCAGCACCAGACAGGGCACCCAAGAGACCCAGTACTTC.